The T cell receptor beta chain under discussion was sequenced for a study of sequential checkpoint blockade in melanoma. Whole-study context: Patients were randomized 1:1 to nivolumab-then-ipilimumab or ipilimumab-then-nivolumab first-line. Notes on the study in general: In arm A, pretreatment tumor clonality was associated with response.

Method: immunoSEQ multiplex PCR; TCRdb's copy keeps in-frame clones and lacks some. The sample has thousands of clones, roughly 31% seen once. On this clone itself: Its cognate antigen is unknown.

This sample's treatment: randomized to nivolumab then ipilimumab (arm A) or the reverse (arm B). None of the patients previously received DNA-damaging chemotherapy. Germline-derived CDR1 and CDR2 are SGDLS and YYNGEE. The CDR3 runs to 14 residues. V was clipped by 3 bases and J by 4 bases; unmatched bases: 3. The receptor was isolated from a human donor with melanoma. Specimen: tumor tissue (inferred from file names), collected from a patient given nivolumab and ipilimumab in sequence. The chain couples TRBV9 to TRBJ1-3, with 8 positions matching TRBD1. CDR3 sequence: CASSGTGTGNTIYF. In DNA form, the CDR3 reads TGTGCCAGCAGCGGGACAGGGACCGGAAACACCATATATTTT.